This T cell receptor beta chain is from a study of shared clonotypes between healthy human individuals. Whole-study context: Per donor, CD8 memory used one plate, CD8 naive used two, CD4 memory used three and CD4 naive used three.

Comments on this clone: Its antigen is unknown.

Positive CCR7 selection of CD45RO-negative cells yielded the naive CD8 cells, and terminally differentiated effector memory CD45RA+ cells were excluded. Study observations and caveats: With a handful of donors compared, roughly 4.9% of naive CD4 clonotypes were shared. Across subsets, estimated richness was generally greater for naive than for memory populations.

Germline CDR1 GTSNPN, CDR2 SVGIG (reference sequence). The trim removed 1 base at V and 2 bases at J, leaving 1 base unmatched. The CDR3 runs to 13 residues. Only in-frame clones appear in the TCRdb table, and some are missing; sequencing was by immunoSEQ multiplex PCR. Of about 2.1 million clones in the sample, around 93% are singletons; the top ten hold approximately 1.6%. V and J are TRBV30 and TRBJ2-7, with 8 bases aligning to TRBD1. The source material was naive CD8+ T cells from PBMCs. The origin of this receptor is a man between 18 and 29 years old in good health. Some clones in this sample may be carry-over from other donors' samples. The CDR3 spells CAWSGQGPYEQYF. Here the CDR3 DNA reads TGTGCCTGGAGTGGACAGGGGCCCTACGAGCAGTACTTC.